This T cell receptor beta chain was retrieved from a study of T-cell reconstitution after alpha-beta-depleted transplantation in children. Study results and limitations: Expanded clones from the graft, numbering several hundred, reportedly supplied alpha-beta T cells about two months after transplant. It was newly produced T cells that mostly accounted for T-cell counts and diversity one year after transplant. Day-60 TCRbeta diversity that was high in some patients was derived from surviving recipient T cells and thymic progenitors.

About this clonotype itself: Its antigen is unknown.

Unique molecular identifiers were incorporated during preparation of the TCRbeta library. MiXCR, applied by TCRdb to the PCR reads, yields one record per CDR3 protein. The table records about 500,000 distinct CDR3 sequences, over 9.5% of them present only once. The sample in question was PBMCs, mostly from graft donor cells, obtained 180 days after TCRalphabeta/CD19-depleted stem cell transplant. The source of this sequence is a female patient between 2 and 15 years old who had a stem cell transplant for aplastic anemia, so the T cells may come from the graft donor.

CDR3 sequence (DNA): TGTGCCAGCAGTTATGCCGACAGTGGCAAGACCCAGTACTTC. This gives the protein CASSYADSGKTQYF. This sequence joins TRBV6-5 and TRBJ2-5; the D gene is possibly TRBD1 (5 bases). Trimming removed 3 bases at V and 6 bases at J, with 14 bases between. Germline-derived CDR1 and CDR2 are MNHEY and SVGAGI. This CDR3 contains 14 residues.